These 6 T cell receptor beta chains originate from one sample sequenced in a study of shared clonotypes between healthy human individuals (dated by TCRdb to the early 2020s). Library preparation was by the immunoSEQ multiplex PCR assay. TCRdb took this table from immuneACCESS and kept in-frame rearrangements with V and J called. Such tables lack part of the clones; where checked against another copy, unresolved V genes explain under half of the gap, and the rest is unexplained. The table for this sample lists around 1 million clones; 76% of them were counted only once. Over 1.3% of the sample rests with the top ten. Sequenced input: memory CD4+ T cells sorted from blood. The sample's cell subset or site label is to be understood as: CD45RA-negative fraction. These receptors all come from a man between 18 and 29 years old in good health.

About this clone: Other DNA variants within this sample encode the same CDR3. This chain connects TRBV5-1 to TRBJ1-2; TRBD1 agrees at 9 bases. The CDR3 has 15 residues. The germline V gene encodes CDR1 SGHRS and CDR2 YFSETQ. The trim removed 4 bases at V and 2 bases at J, leaving 6 bases unmatched. DNA of the CDR3: TGCGCCAGCAGCCCGGGACAGGGTGTGAACTATGGCTACACCTTC. Translating it yields CASSPGQGVNYGYTF.

J is TRBJ1-1 and V is TRBV4-3; the D is unclear. V lost 3 bases to trimming and J lost 1 base, with 12 bases between them. CDR1 is LGHNA, CDR2 YSLEER, per germline. CDR3 size: 15 residues. The CDR3 nucleotides read TGCGCCAGCAGCCACGGCGGGGTCCGGAACACTGAAGCTTTCTTT. Translating it yields CASSHGGVRNTEAFF.

The chain carries TRBV19 and TRBJ1-4; D is unclear. Per germline, CDR1 LNHDA and CDR2 SQIVND (reference sequence). This CDR3 spans 16 amino acids. Deletions cut 0 bases from V and 5 bases from J, with 13 bases between. In nucleotides, the CDR3 is TGTGCCAGTAGTATAGATTCCTTCGGTGCGAATGAAAAACTGTTTTTT. Translated: CASSIDSFGANEKLFF.

This chain links TRBV7-3 with TRBJ2-7; possible D gene TRBD1, 5 bases. This CDR3 has 15 residues. The V gene's germline CDR1 is SGHTA and CDR2 FQGTGA. V was cut by 1 base and J by 0 bases, with 10 bases left in between. CDR3 amino acids: CASSLSGDSSYEQYF. DNA of the CDR3: TGTGCCAGCAGCTTAAGTGGTGACAGCTCCTACGAGCAGTACTTC.

The rearrangement uses TRBV18 and TRBJ1-5; 9 nucleotides match TRBD1. Germline CDR1 and CDR2: KGHSH and LQKENI. Unmatched junction bases numbered 4, after V lost 3 bases and J lost 4 bases. The CDR3 contains 15 residues. The CDR3 DNA follows: TGTGCCAGCTCACCGATCGGGACAGGGAATCAGCCCCAGCATTTT. Its protein product is CASSPIGTGNQPQHF. Full variable domain (rest looked up from reference TRBV18 and TRBJ1-5): NAGVMQNPRHLVRRRGQEARLRCSPMKGHSHVYWYRQLPEEGLKFMVYLQKENIIDESGMPKERFSAEFPKEGPSILRIQQVVRGDSAAYFCASSPIGTGNQPQHFGDGTRLSIL.

The chain combines TRBV13 with TRBJ2-1; 9 bases are shared with TRBD2. Germline trimming cut 1 base from V and 3 bases from J; bases unmatched to any gene: 16. The CDR3 is made up of 20 amino acids. The germline CDR1 and CDR2 sequences are PRHDT and FYEKMQ (reference sequence). CDR3 nucleotides: TGTGCCAGCAGCTTAGCCGGAGTGGGTAGCGGGAGCTCGAGCTACAATGAGCAGTTCTTC. Translating it yields CASSLAGVGSGSSSYNEQFF.